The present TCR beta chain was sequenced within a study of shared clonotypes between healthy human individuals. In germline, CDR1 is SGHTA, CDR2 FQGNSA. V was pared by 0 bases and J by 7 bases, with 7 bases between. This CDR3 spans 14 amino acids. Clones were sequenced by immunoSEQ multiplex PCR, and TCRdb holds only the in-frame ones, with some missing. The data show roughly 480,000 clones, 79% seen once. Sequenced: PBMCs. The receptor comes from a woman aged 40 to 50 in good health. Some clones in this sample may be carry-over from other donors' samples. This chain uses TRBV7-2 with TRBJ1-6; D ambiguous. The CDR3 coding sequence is TGTGCCAGCAGCTTAGCCGCTACCAATTCACCCCTCCACTTT. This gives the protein CASSLAATNSPLHF. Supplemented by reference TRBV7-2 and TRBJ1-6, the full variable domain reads GAGVSQSPSNKVTEKGKDVELRCDPISGHTALYWYRQSLGQGLEFLIYFQGNSAPDKSGLPSDRFSAERTGGSVSTLTIQRTQQEDSAVYLCASSLAATNSPLHFGNGTRLTVT.